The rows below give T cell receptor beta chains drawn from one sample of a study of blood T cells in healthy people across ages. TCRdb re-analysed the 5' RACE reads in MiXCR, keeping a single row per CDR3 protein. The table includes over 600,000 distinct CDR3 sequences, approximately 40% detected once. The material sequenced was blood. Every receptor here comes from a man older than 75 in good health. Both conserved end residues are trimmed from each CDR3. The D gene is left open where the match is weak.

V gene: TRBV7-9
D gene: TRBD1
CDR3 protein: ASSSRPTGTGVYNEQF

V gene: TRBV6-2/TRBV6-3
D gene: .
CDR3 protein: ASRQTTDTQY

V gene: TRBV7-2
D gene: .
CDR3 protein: ASSLGTLIGNTGELF

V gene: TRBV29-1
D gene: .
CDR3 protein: SVEGGSYNEQF

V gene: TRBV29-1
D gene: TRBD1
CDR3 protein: SVEIPSDRGVYGYT

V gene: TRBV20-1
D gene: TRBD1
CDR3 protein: SARPRGVEAF

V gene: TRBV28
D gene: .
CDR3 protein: ALTGNNEQF

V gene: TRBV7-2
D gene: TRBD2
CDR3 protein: ASGARGGSTDTQY

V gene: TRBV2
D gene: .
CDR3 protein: ASSEDIQPFSQY

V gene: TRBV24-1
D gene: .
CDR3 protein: ATSEPGNNEKLF

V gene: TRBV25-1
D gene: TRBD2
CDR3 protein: ASSEYVPSGRVIDTQY

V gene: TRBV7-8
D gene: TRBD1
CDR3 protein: ASSLDRGWGEQF

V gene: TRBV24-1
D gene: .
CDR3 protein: ATSAPGQVADTQY

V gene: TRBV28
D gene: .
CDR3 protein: ASSLAREGTEAF

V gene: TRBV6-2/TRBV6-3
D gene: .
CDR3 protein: ASSYSQRRDSPLH

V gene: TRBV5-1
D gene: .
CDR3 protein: ASSLWSSSYEQY

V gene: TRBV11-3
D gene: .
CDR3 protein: ASSNNRNTEAF

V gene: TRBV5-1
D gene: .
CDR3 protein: ASSRTVTSSTDTQY

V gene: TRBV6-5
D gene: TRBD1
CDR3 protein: ASSYRQGVANYNSPLH

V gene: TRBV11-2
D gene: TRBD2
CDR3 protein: ASSLIGLAGGDTQY

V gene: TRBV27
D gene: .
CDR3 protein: ASSRGAGRREKQGEQF

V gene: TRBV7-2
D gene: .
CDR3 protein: ASSSYTGNYEQY

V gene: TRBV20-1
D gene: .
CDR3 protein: SASDSYSNTGELF

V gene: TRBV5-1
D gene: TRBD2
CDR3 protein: ASSKAGAPDTQY

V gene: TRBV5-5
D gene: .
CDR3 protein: ASSQLDGSIQY

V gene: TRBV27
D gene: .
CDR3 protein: ASSSQGRQPQH

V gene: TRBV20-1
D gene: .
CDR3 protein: SARNIGLNTEAF

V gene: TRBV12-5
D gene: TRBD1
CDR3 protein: ASGLKQGDWYEQY

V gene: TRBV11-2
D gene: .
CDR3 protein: ASSLEPGTPYGQY

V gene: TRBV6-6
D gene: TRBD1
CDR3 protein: ASSYGTGAPF

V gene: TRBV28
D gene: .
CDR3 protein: ASSLAGRNAKLF

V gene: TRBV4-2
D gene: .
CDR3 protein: ASSQLGYEQY

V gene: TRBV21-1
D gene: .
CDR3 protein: ASILFLGGRQPQH

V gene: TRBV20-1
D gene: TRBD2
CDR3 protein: SARSGTAGASKNIQY

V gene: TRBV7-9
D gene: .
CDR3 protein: ASSTYGRRTQETQY

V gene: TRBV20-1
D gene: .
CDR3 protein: SASMPGYEQY

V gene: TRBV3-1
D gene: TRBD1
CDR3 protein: ASSQGGTGDYGYT